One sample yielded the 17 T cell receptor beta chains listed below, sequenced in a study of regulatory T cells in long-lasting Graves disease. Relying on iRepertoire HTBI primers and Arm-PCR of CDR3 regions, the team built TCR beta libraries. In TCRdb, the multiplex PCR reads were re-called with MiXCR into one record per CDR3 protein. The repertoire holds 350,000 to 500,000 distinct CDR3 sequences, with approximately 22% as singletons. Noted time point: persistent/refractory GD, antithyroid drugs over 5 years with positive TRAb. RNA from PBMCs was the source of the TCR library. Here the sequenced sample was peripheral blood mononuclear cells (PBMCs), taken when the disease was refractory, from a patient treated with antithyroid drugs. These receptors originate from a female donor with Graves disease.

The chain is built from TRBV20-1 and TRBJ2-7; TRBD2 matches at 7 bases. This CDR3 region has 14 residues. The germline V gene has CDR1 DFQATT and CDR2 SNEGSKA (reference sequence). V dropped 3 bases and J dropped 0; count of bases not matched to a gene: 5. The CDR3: CSASSLATSYEQYF. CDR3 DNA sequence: TGCAGTGCTAGCTCACTAGCGACCTCCTACGAGCAGTACTTC.

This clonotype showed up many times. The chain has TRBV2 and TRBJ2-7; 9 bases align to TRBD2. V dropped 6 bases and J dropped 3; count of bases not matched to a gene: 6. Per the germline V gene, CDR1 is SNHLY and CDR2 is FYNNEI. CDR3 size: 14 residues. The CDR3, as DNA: TGTGCCAGCAGCGGGCTAGCGGGAAGCTACGAGCAGTACTTC. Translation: CASSGLAGSYEQYF. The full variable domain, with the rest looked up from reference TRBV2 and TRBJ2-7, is EPEVTQTPSHQVTQMGQEVILRCVPISNHLYFYWYRQILGQKVEFLVSFYNNEISEKSEIFDDQFSVERPDGSNFTLKIRSTKLEDSAMYFCASSGLAGSYEQYFGPGTRLTVT.

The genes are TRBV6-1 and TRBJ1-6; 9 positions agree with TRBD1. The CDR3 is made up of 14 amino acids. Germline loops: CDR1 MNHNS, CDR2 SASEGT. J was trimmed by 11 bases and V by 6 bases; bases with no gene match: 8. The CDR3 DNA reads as TGTGCCAGCAGACCGGGACAGGGTGGCCCACCCCTCCACTTT. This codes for CASRPGQGGPPLHF.

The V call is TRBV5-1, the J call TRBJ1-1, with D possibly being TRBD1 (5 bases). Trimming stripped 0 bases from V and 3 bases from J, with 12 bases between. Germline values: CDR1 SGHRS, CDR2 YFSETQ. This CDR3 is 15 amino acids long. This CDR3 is CASSLATGPHTEAFF. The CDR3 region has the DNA TGCGCCAGCAGCTTGGCCACAGGCCCCCACACTGAAGCTTTCTTT.

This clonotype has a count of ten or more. The CDR3 loop reads CASGESGSSYEQYF. The CDR3 nucleotides are TGTGCCAGCGGGGAGAGCGGGAGCTCCTACGAGCAGTACTTC. The V call is TRBV2, the J call TRBJ2-7; 8 positions agree with TRBD2. J gave up 0 bases and V 8 bases, and 6 bases lay outside the gene matches. Germline V gene lookup returns CDR1 SNHLY and CDR2 FYNNEI. The CDR3 runs 14 residues. Full variable domain (missing parts from reference TRBV2 and TRBJ2-7): EPEVTQTPSHQVTQMGQEVILRCVPISNHLYFYWYRQILGQKVEFLVSFYNNEISEKSEIFDDQFSVERPDGSNFTLKIRSTKLEDSAMYFCASGESGSSYEQYFGPGTRLTVT.

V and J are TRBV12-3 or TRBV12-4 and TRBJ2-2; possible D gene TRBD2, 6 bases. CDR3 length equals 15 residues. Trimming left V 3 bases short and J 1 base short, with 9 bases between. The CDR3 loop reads CASSFHGRNTGELFF. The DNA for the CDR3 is TGTGCCAGCAGTTTCCACGGGAGGAACACCGGGGAGCTGTTTTTT.

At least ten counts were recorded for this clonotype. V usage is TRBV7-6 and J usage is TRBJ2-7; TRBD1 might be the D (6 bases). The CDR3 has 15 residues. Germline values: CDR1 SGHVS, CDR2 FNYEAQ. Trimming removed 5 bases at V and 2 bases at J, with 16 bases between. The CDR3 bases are TGTGCCAGCAGCCCCCAGGGCAGGGGTGCCTACGAGCAGTACTTC. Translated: CASSPQGRGAYEQYF.

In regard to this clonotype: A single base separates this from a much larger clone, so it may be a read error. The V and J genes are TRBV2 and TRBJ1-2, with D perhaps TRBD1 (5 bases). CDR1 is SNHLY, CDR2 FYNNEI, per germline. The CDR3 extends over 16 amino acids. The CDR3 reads CAGSANPQGSYYGYTF. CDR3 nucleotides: TGTGCCGGCAGTGCGAACCCTCAGGGCTCCTACTATGGCTACACCTTC. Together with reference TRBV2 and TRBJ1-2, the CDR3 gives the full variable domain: EPEVTQTPSHQVTQMGQEVILRCVPISNHLYFYWYRQILGQKVEFLVSFYNNEISEKSEIFDDQFSVERPDGSNFTLKIRSTKLEDSAMYFCAGSANPQGSYYGYTFGSGTRLTVV.

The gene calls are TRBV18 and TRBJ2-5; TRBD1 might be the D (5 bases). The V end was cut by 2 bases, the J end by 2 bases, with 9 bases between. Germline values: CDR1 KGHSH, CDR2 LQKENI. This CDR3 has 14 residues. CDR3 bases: TGTGCCAGCTCACCAAAGACAGATCAAGAGACCCAGTACTTC. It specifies CASSPKTDQETQYF.

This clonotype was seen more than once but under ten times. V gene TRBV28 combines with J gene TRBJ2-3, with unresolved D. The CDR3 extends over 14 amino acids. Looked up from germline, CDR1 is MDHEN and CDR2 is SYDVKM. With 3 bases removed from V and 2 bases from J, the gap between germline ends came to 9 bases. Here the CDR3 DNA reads TGTGCCAGCAGTTTTCTCGGTCCCACAGATACGCAGTATTTT. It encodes CASSFLGPTDTQYF.

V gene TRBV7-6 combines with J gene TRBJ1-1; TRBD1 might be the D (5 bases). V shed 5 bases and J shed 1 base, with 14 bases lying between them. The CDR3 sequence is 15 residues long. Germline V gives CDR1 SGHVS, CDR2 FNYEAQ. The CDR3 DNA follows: TGTGCCAGCAGCCGGACAACCAGGTCGAACACTGAAGCTTTCTTT. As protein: CASSRTTRSNTEAFF.

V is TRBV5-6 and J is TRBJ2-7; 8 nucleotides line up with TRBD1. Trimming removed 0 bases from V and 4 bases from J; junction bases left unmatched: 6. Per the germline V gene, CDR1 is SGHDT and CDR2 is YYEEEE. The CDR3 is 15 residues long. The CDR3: CASSLVLGQGYEQYF. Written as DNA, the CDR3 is TGTGCCAGCAGCTTGGTTTTAGGACAGGGTTACGAGCAGTACTTC.

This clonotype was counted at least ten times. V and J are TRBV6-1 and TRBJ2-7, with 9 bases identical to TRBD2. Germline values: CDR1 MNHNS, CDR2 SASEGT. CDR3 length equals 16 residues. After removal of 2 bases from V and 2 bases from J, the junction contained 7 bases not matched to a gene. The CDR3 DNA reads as TGTGCCAGCAGTGAACCCTCTAGCGGGATAACCTACGAGCAGTACTTC. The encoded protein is CASSEPSSGITYEQYF.

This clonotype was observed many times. The CDR3 region is CASSEPSPQGSYEQYF. The CDR3 DNA is TGTGCCAGCAGTGAACCCTCCCCACAGGGTTCCTACGAGCAGTACTTC. The V gene is TRBV2, the J gene TRBJ2-7, with D possibly matching TRBD1 (6 bases). Germline V gives CDR1 SNHLY, CDR2 FYNNEI. V gave up 2 bases and J gave up 1 base, with 15 bases separating them. The CDR3 totals 16 residues.

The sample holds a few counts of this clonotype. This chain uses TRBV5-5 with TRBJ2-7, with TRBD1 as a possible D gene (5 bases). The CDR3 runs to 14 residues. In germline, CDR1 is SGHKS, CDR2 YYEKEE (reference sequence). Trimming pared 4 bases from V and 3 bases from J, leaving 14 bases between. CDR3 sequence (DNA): TGTGCCAGCAGCCCCGCCGACAGCCTCTACGAGCAGTACTTC. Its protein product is CASSPADSLYEQYF.

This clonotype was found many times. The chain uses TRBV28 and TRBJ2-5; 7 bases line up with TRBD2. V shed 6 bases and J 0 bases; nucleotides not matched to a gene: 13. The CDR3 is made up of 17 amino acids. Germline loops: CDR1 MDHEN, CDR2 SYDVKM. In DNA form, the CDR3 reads TGTGCCAGCAGCTATGCTTCGGGACTACTAAACCAAGAGACCCAGTACTTC. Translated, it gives CASSYASGLLNQETQYF.

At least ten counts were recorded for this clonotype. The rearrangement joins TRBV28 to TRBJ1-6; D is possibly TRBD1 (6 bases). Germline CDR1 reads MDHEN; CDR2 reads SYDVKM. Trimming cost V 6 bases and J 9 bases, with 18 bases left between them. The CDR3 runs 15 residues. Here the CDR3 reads CASRLPAGVSSPLHF. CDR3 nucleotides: TGTGCCAGCAGATTACCAGCAGGGGTGAGTTCACCCCTCCACTTT.